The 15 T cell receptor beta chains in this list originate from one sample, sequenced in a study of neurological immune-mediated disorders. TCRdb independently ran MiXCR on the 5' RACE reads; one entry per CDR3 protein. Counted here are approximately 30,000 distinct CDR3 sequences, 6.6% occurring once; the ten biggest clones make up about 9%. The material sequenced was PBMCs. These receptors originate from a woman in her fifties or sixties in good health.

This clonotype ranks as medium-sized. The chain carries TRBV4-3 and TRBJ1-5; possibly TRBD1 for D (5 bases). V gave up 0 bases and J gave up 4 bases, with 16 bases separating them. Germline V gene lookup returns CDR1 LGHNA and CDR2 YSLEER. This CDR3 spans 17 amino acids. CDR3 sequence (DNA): TGCGCCAGCAGCCAAGATCCTCAGGGTGGTTCGAATCAGCCCCAGCATTTT. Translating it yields CASSQDPQGGSNQPQHF.

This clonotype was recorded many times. Here the CDR3 DNA reads TGTGCCAGCAGTGAAGCGCGGCGACAGGGGGTCGGGTACTTC. This codes for CASSEARRQGVGYF. The V and J genes are TRBV6-1 and TRBJ2-7; 9 bases are shared with TRBD1. This CDR3 spans 14 amino acids. After removal of 0 bases from V and 12 bases from J, the junction contained 9 bases not matched to a gene. Germline lookup yields CDR1 MNHNS and CDR2 SASEGT.

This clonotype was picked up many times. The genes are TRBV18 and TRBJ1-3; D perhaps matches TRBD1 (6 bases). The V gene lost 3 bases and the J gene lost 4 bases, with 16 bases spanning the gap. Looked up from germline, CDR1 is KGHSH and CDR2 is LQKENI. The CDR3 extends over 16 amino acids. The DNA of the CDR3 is TGTGCCAGCTCACCTGCTCCCGGGGGCGAAGGAAACACCATATATTTT. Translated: CASSPAPGGEGNTIYF.

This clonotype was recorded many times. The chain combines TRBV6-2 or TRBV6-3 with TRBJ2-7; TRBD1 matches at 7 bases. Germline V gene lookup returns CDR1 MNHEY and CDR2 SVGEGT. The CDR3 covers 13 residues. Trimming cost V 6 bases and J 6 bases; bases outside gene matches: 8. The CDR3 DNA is TGTGCCAGCAGGACTGACAGGGCCGGCGAGCAGTACTTC. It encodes CASRTDRAGEQYF.

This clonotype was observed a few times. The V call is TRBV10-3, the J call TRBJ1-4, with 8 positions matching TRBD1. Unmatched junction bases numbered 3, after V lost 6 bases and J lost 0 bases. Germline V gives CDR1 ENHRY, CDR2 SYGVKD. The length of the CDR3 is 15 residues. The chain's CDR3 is CAIRQGAATNEKLFF. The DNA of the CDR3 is TGTGCCATCAGGCAGGGGGCGGCAACTAATGAAAAACTGTTTTTT.

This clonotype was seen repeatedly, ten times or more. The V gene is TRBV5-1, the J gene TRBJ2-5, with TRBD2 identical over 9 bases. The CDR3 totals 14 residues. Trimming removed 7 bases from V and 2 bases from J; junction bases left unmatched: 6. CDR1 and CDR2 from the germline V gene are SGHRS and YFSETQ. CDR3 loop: CASDLAGKQETQYF. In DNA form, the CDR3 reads TGCGCCAGCGACCTAGCGGGGAAACAAGAGACCCAGTACTTC.

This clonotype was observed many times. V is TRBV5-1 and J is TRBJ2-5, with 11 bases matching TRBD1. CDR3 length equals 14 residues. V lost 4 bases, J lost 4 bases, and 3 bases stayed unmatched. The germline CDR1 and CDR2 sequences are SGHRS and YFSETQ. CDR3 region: CASSMGQGGETQYF. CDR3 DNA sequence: TGCGCCAGCAGCATGGGACAGGGGGGAGAGACCCAGTACTTC.

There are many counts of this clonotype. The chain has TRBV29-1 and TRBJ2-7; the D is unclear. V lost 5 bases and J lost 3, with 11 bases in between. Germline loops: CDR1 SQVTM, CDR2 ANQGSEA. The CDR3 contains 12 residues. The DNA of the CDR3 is TGCAGCGTTCTCGGTCCGAACTACGAGCAGTACTTC. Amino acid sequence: CSVLGPNYEQYF.

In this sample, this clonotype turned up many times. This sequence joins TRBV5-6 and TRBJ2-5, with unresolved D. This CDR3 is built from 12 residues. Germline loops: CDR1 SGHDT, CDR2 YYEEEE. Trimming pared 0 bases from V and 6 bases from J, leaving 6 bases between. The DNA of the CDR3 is TGTGCCAGCAGCTTGGATAGACAGACCCAGTACTTC. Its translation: CASSLDRQTQYF.

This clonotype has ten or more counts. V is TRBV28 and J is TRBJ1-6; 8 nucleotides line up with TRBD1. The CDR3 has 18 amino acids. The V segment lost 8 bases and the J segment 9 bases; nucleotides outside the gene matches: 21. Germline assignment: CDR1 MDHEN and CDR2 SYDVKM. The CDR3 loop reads CASYGGTGLSGEGSPLHF. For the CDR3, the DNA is TGTGCCAGCTACGGCGGGACAGGTCTTTCCGGAGAGGGTTCACCCCTCCACTTT.

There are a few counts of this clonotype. For the CDR3, the DNA is TGTGCCAGCAGCTTAACCCCCACAGGGACCTACGAGCAGTACTTC. This codes for CASSLTPTGTYEQYF. This chain links TRBV7-2 with TRBJ2-7, with TRBD1 as a possible D gene (6 bases). V lost 2 bases and J lost 2, with 13 bases in between. The CDR3 has 15 amino acids. The germline CDR1 and CDR2 sequences are SGHTA and FQGNSA.

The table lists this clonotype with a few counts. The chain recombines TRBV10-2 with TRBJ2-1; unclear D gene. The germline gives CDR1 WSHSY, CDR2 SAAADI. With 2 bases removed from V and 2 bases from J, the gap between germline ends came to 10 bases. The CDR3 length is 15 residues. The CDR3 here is CASSEGRGAYNEQFF. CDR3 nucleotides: TGCGCCAGCAGTGAGGGCAGAGGTGCCTACAATGAGCAGTTCTTC.

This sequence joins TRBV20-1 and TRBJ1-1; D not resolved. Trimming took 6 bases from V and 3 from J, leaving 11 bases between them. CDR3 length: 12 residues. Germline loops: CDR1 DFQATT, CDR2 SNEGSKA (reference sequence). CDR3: CSAVGFDTEAFF. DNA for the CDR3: TGCAGTGCAGTAGGGTTTGACACTGAAGCTTTCTTT.

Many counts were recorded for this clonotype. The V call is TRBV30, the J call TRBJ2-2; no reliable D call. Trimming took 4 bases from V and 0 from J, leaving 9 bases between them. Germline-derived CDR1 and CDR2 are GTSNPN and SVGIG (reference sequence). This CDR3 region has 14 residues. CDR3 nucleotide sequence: TGTGCCTGGAAGTATGTGACGAACACCGGGGAGCTGTTTTTT. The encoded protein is CAWKYVTNTGELFF. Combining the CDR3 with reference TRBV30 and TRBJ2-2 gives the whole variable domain SQTIHQWPATLVQPVGSPLSLECTVEGTSNPNLYWYRQAAGRGLQLLFYSVGIGQISSEVPQNLSASRPQDRQFILSSKKLLLSDSGFYLCAWKYVTNTGELFFGEGSRLTVL.

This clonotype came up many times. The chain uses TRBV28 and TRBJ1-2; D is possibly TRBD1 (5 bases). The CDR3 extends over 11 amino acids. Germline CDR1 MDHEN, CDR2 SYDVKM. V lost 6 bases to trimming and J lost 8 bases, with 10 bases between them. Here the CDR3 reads CASRGVMGYTF. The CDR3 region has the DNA TGTGCCAGCAGGGGGGTTATGGGCTACACCTTC.